This T cell receptor beta chain was obtained from a study of cytomegalovirus exposure and HLA in healthy donors. The CDR3 spans 14 residues. Trimming left V 3 bases short and J 6 bases short, with 14 bases between. Germline lookup yields CDR1 LNHNV and CDR2 YYDKDF (reference sequence). On this clone itself: The antigen is undetermined. Other DNA sequences from this sample encode an identical CDR3 as well.

The PCR employed 60 Vbeta primers together with 13 Jbeta primers. Only in-frame clones appear in the TCRdb table, and some are missing; sequencing was by immunoSEQ multiplex PCR. The table records about 300,000 clones, 75% to 90% of them present only once. Study-level findings and limits: The classifier, whose performance was assessed in both the original and validation cohorts, reportedly diagnosed cytomegalovirus status with high specificity and sensitivity.

This rearrangement joins TRBV15 to TRBJ1-2; no clear D gene. This sequence originates from a middle-aged man in good health and CMV-seropositive. The material sequenced was PBMCs. For the CDR3, the DNA is TGTGCCACCAGCAGTGAAGCACCCCTCCATGGCTACACCTTC. Translation gives CATSSEAPLHGYTF.